Sequencing of this T cell receptor beta chain was carried out in a study of cytomegalovirus exposure and HLA in healthy donors. Whole-study context: Membership in the Caucasian-associated ancestry cluster was found for approximately 85% of 300 to 500 genotyped donors.

The PCR ran on 60 Vbeta and 13 Jbeta primers. Profiled with immunoSEQ multiplex PCR; TCRdb holds only in-frame clones, not every one. The table records under 85,000 clones, 68% of them present only once. CDR1 is MGHRA, CDR2 YSYEKL, per germline. V lost 2 bases and J lost 2, with 13 bases in between. This CDR3 region has 15 residues. The sequencing sample was made of PBMCs. The chain carries TRBV4-1 and TRBJ2-7, with a possible D match to TRBD2 (6 bases). This receptor was identified in a woman in her thirties in good health and CMV-seronegative. The CDR3 nucleotides read TGCGCCAGCAGCCAACCGCGGGGCGGAACCTACGAGCAGTACTTC. Translating gives CASSQPRGGTYEQYF.